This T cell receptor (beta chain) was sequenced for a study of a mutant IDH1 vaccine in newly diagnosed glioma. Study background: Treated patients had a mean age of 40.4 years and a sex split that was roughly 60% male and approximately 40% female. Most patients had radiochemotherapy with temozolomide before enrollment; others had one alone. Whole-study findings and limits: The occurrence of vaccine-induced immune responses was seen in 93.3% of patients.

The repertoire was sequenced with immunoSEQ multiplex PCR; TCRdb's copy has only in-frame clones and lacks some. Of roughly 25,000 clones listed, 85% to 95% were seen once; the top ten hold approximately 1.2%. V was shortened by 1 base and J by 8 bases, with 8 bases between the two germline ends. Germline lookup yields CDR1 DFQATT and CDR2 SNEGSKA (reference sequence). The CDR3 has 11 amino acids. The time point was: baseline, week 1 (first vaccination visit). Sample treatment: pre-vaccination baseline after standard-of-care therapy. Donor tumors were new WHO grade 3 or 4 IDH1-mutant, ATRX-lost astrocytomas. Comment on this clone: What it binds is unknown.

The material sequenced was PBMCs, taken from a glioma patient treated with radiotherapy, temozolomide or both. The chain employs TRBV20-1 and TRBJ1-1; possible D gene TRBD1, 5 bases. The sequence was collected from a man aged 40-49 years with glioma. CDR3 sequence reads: CSARVRGEAFF. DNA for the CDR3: TGCAGTGCTAGAGTTAGGGGCGAAGCTTTCTTT.